This TCR beta chain was observed in a study of blood T cell repertoires in COVID-19 (dated by TCRdb to about 2020). For the wider study: Samples from collaborators originated in the United States, Italy and Spain and spanned both the acute and convalescent phases of COVID-19. The repertoires were made available in a free public database intended to serve as a resource for research on the immune response to SARS-CoV-2. Subjects who had been exposed to COVID-19, were actively infected with it, or had recovered from it provided the deeply sampled blood TCRbeta repertoires that made up the dataset. The sample metadata nearly always contained a de-identified subject ID, COVID-19 status, age in years and sex. The prospective study material was composed of cDNA or gDNA derived from T cells, B-cell-depleted T cells, or PBMCs. The samples were drawn from the first 160 participants of the ongoing ImmuneRACE study and from 1,254 subjects provided by 6 global collaborators. Where available, HLA class I and class II types were obtained from metadata supplied by the sample provider rather than from assay-based typing. The research as a whole found: The amount of clinical and demographic metadata varied by source and participant and was provided uncurated.

The germline V gene sets CDR1 to SGDLS and CDR2 to YYNGEE. V is cut by 3 bases and J by 10 bases, and the space between the germline ends is 11 bases. The CDR3, cysteine through phenylalanine, is 12 amino acids long. Only the CDR3 DNA stays, 36 bases, in frame from base 1. TCRbeta CDR3 regions were amplified from genomic DNA using the immunoSEQ Assay, a bias-controlled multiplex PCR. The authors' analysis ran thus. Nucleated cell counts per sample were estimated from amplification of reference gene primers within the assay. To quantify the absolute abundance of each unique TCRbeta CDR3 rearrangement, sequence reads were collapsed and filtered. Productive Simpson clonality was computed per sample as the square root of Simpson's diversity index over productive rearrangements. In its TCRdb copy, this immuneACCESS table keeps in-frame sequences only and misses some clones. Where compared with another copy, unresolved V genes explain less than half of these, and the others have no known cause. The DNA gave D and trimming, while V, J and clone size come from that table. The sample records 200,000 to 250,000 clones, roughly 88% of which are singletons. The ten largest clonotypes hold around 1.5% of the sample.

Collaborating institutions collected whole blood in K2EDTA tubes following their own protocols. For TCRbeta analysis, collaborators shipped samples as frozen whole blood, isolated PBMCs, or DNA extracted from either of those sample types. This clone showed up just once. The antigen it recognizes is unknown. The sample holds no much larger clone one base away, and base qualities are not on file. This chain joins TRBV9 to TRBJ2-1; the D gene is perhaps TRBD2, from 6 matching bases. Sequencing used peripheral blood. This TCR came from a man between 18 and 35 years old with active or convalescent COVID-19. CDR3 sequence: CASSGPSEEQFF. The nucleotide sequence is TGTGCCAGCAGCGGACCTAGCGAGGAGCAGTTCTTC.